This T cell receptor (beta chain) is from a study of stem cell transplantation in POMP-related autoinflammatory disease. Study background: Impaired MHC class I-dependent CD8+ differentiation was hypothesized from defective thymoproteasomes. DNA chimerism showed 100% graft donor engraftment of neutrophils and platelets through one year.

TCRdb's copy holds only in-frame clones and misses some; the assay was immunoSEQ multiplex PCR. This table has some 70,000 clones, roughly 91% appearing once. Study-level results: A trend toward lower repertoire diversity and greater clonality appeared in every analyzed T-cell subset of PRAID patients. Fewer unique TRB V-J gene pairings were identified in patients with PRAID.

Comments on this clone: As yet, its antigen is unknown.

The CDR3 loop spans 13 amino acids. The ends were cut back, 3 bases at V and 0 bases at J, with 5 bases in the middle. CDR1 is KGHSH and CDR2 is LQKENI in the germline V gene. The TCR originated in a human patient with POMP-related autoinflammation and immune dysregulation (PRAID). Some T cells may be supplied by the graft donor. The input for sequencing was CD4+ T cells from PBMCs, taken after stem cell transplantation. The genes are TRBV18 and TRBJ1-1; D gene ambiguous. The CDR3 sequence is CASSPQLNTEAFF. DNA of the CDR3: TGTGCCAGCTCACCCCAGTTGAACACTGAAGCTTTCTTT.